This T cell receptor (beta chain) was profiled in a study of identical twins. TCRdb processed the 5' RACE reads anew with MiXCR; each CDR3 protein has one entry. The sample gives fewer than 250,000 distinct CDR3 sequences, 6% to 8% of which show up once; 5.4% is in the top ten. Germline CDR1 and CDR2: MDHEN and SYDVKM. The ends were cut back, 2 bases at V and 2 bases at J, with 9 bases in the middle. The length of the CDR3 is 14 residues. These sequences were also reported in another study, on yellow fever vaccine responses in identical twins.

Sequencing was done on a sample of CD8+ T cells sorted from blood. This TCR came from a young woman in good health. The chain combines TRBV28 with TRBJ2-5; D is undetermined. CDR3 residues: CASSLGLSQETQYF. The DNA of the CDR3 is TGTGCCAGCAGTTTAGGCCTCTCACAAGAGACCCAGTACTTC.